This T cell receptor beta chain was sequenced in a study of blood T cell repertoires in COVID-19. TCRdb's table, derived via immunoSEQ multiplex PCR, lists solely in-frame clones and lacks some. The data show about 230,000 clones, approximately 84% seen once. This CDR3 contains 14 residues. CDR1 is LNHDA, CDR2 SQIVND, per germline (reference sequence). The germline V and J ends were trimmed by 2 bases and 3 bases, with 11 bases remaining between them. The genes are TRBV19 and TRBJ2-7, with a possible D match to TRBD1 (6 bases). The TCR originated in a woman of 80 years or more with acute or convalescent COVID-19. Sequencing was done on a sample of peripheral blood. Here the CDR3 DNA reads TGTGCCAGTAGTATAAGAGGGGGATTCTACGAGCAGTACTTC. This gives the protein CASSIRGGFYEQYF.